The rows below give T cell receptor beta chains drawn from one sample of a study of radiotherapy plus CTLA-4 blockade in lung cancer. The repertoire was sequenced with immunoSEQ multiplex PCR; TCRdb's copy has only in-frame clones and lacks some. This table holds some 73,000 clones, around 80% found once. The sample consisted of peripheral blood, taken from a patient treated with radiotherapy plus ipilimumab. The receptor set was obtained from a human donor with non-small cell lung cancer who had stable disease on radiotherapy plus ipilimumab. Each CDR3 is given with its conserved first and last residue. D genes are given only for firm matches.

cdr3_aa	d_call	v_call
CASSQFGAGEEQFF	TRBD2	TRBV14
CASSLQVRGQETQYF	-	TRBV7-9
CASSAGMNTEAFF	-	TRBV6-4
CASSPIRTHSNQPQHF	-	TRBV7-3
CASSLAGRVGTDTQYF	-	TRBV5-1
CASSLTGGVDYGYTF	TRBD1	TRBV5-6
CASSQERGQGRVQPQHF	TRBD1	TRBV14
CASSFRVPRRNQETQYF	-	TRBV28
CASSQSRAGETDTQYF	-	TRBV23-1
CASENGPQHF	-	TRBV6-1
CASSLGAGLNQETQYF	-	TRBV11-2
CADGDRGAGNTIYF	TRBD1	TRBV27
CASSEDQAAKNIQYF	-	TRBV2
CASSLGLAGTYEQYF	TRBD2	TRBV5-1
CASSEALILVGRGAQYF	-	TRBV6-1
CASSVEMDSDTQYF	-	TRBV9
CASSPRVGYGYTF	-	TRBV7-3
CASSEGGTNYGYTF	-	TRBV2
CASSSIAGGETQYF	TRBD2	TRBV5-4
CASSPNGGHANTGELFF	-	TRBV7-3
CAIRDRGDTGELFF	TRBD1	TRBV5-1
CASSPGNTEAFF	-	TRBV18
CASSDRGGFEKLFF	TRBD1	TRBV27
CASSRPRDRGYNEQFF	TRBD1	TRBV19
CASRAQASGVYEQYF	TRBD2	TRBV6-1
CATSRGWGASETQYF	-	TRBV15
CASRLGLAGTTGELFF	TRBD2	TRBV2
CASSAGPGVGWQETQYF	-	TRBV9
CASRRGMNTEAFF	-	TRBV7-8
CASSLKGGDEKLFF	-	TRBV5-1
CASSMGVGTGELFF	-	TRBV19
CASVGGTDTQYF	-	TRBV7-9
CASSPDNPNEKLFF	-	TRBV5-1
CASRPSGTNYNEQFF	TRBD2	TRBV5-1
CASTGGAARGGEQFF	-	TRBV6-1
CASSQMASSTDTQYF	-	TRBV27
CSVLGLAGTSSSYEQYF	TRBD2	TRBV29-1
CASSERQVNTEAFF	-	TRBV6-5
CASSPVSGGQETQYF	TRBD2	TRBV5-1
CAWRAGLGVNEQFF	-	TRBV30
CASSDSHGTNEKLFF	-	TRBV6-4
CASSPTGFGTEAFF	-	TRBV7-9
CASSLTAGGGYGYTF	TRBD1	TRBV7-3
CASSSRDRGHEQYF	TRBD1	TRBV7-2
CASSPLQGGGTDTQYF	-	TRBV9
CASSLDLPGWSNQPQHF	-	TRBV11-3
CSVTSISYEQYF	-	TRBV29-1
CATRMLAAPYEQYF	TRBD2	TRBV6-5
CAWSVPGFNEKLFF	-	TRBV30
CASSEWRSSYNEQFF	-	TRBV10-2
CASSLDSSREGDQYF	-	TRBV11-3
CASSLVSGTNSPLHF	-	TRBV7-6
CASSPGQGKGNQPQHF	TRBD1	TRBV19
CASIFTGNTEAFF	-	TRBV6-5
CASRTLRGYNEQFF	-	TRBV28
CASSAVTDTQYF	-	TRBV2